This T cell receptor beta chain was recorded in a study of T cell responses to AZD1222 COVID-19 vaccine. Study details: Investigators merged groups given second doses at roughly 4 or roughly 12 weeks. Study outcomes and limitations: Spike was spanned by vaccine-associated CD4 TCRs, with dominance at 160-218 and 743-854.

TCRdb's table, derived via immunoSEQ multiplex PCR, lists solely in-frame clones and lacks some. In the table there are around 110,000 clones, about four fifths of which are singletons. This clone was observed a handful of times. What it recognizes is unknown. The receptor's source is an adult in good health. Specimen: peripheral blood, collected on day 0 of AZD1222 vaccination.

This chain's CDR3 is CAWLPSGWADTGELFF. For the CDR3, the DNA is TGTGCCTGGCTCCCATCCGGTTGGGCGGACACCGGGGAGCTGTTTTTT. V is TRBV30 and J is TRBJ2-2, with D unresolved. Germline V lookup: CDR1 GTSNPN, CDR2 SVGIG (reference sequence). The CDR3 is made up of 16 amino acids. The V gene lost 5 bases and the J gene lost 3 bases, with 19 bases spanning the gap. The complete variable domain, with remaining parts taken from reference TRBV30 and TRBJ2-2, reads SQTIHQWPATLVQPVGSPLSLECTVEGTSNPNLYWYRQAAGRGLQLLFYSVGIGQISSEVPQNLSASRPQDRQFILSSKKLLLSDSGFYLCAWLPSGWADTGELFFGEGSRLTVL.